This T cell receptor (beta chain) was sequenced for a study of metastatic and nonmetastatic thyroid tumors. Study-level information: Where malignant and benign thyroid patients were concerned, repertoires were compared across blood and tumor or nodule tissue. Overall study results and limits: Across blood and tumor, TCR beta diversity in malignant thyroid tumors was reportedly significantly higher than in benign nodules.

Authors' analysis steps: Using the CDR3 differences seen across clinicopathological groups, the authors built a distant-metastasis classifier for papillary thyroid cancer, which was meant to discriminate distant-metastatic patients. TCRdb re-called clones from the PCR reads using MiXCR. TCRdb, not the authors, supplied the V and J calls. The repertoire holds more than 90,000 clones, with about 12% as singletons. The CDR3 is 14 residues long. The germline V gene has CDR1 PRHDT and CDR2 FYEKMQ (reference sequence). The V gene lost 1 base and the J gene lost 9 bases, with 13 bases spanning the gap. Ahead of thyroid surgery, no patient had received treatment of any kind. This clone was detected ten times or more. Antigen specificity is unknown.

The sequencing input was blood. This clonotype originated in a female donor with papillary thyroid cancer or a benign thyroid nodule (not recorded which). Some clones in this sample may be carry-over from other donors' samples. This chain uses TRBV13 with TRBJ2-1; D gene unclear. The CDR3 region has the DNA TGTGCCAGCAGCTTAGCAGGCGTCGTGGGTGAGCAGTTCTTC. This gives the protein CASSLAGVVGEQFF.